A selection of T cell receptor beta chains follows, all from one sample in a study of cytomegalovirus exposure and HLA in healthy donors. Sequencing used immunoSEQ multiplex PCR; TCRdb keeps in-frame clones, though not all of them. The table has approximately 150,000 clones, 65% to 80% seen once. The sequenced sample consisted of PBMCs. Every receptor here comes from a woman between 18 and 29 years old in good health and CMV-seronegative. Each CDR3 is given with its conserved first and last residue. The D gene is left open where the match is weak. Some rows mark clone size as missing; the rest say once, few, many or name a class of expanded clone.

TRBD1 | NA | TRBJ1-1 | TRBV5-1 | CASSFKQGRILGDTEAFF | TGCGCCAGCAGCTTCAAACAGGGGCGCATATTAGGGGACACTGAAGCTTTCTTT
NA | NA | TRBJ1-1 | TRBV7-9 | CASSPTPNTEAFF | TGTGCCAGCAGCCCTACTCCGAACACTGAAGCTTTCTTT
TRBD1 | NA | TRBJ1-5 | TRBV19 | CASSGTGDRGNQPQHF | TGTGCCAGTAGTGGAACAGGGGATAGAGGGAATCAGCCCCAGCATTTT
TRBD2 | NA | TRBJ2-7 | TRBV7-6 | CASSPGSGLALSSYEQYF | TGTGCCAGCAGCCCCGGCTCGGGACTAGCGTTGAGCTCCTACGAGCAGTACTTC
TRBD1 | NA | TRBJ1-2 | TRBV14 | CASSQVRGPDGCTF | TGTGCCAGCAGCCAAGTAAGGGGGCCCGATGGCTGCACCTTC
NA | NA | TRBJ2-7 | TRBV6-1 | CASSETLIRGRYEQYF | TGTGCCAGCAGTGAAACCTTGATCCGGGGTCGGTACGAGCAGTACTTC
NA | NA | TRBJ2-7 | TRBV5-1 | CASREEDYEQYF | TGCGCCAGCAGAGAGGAGGACTACGAGCAGTACTTC
NA | NA | TRBJ1-2 | TRBV5-8 | CASTHLRAGAFGYTF | TGTGCCAGCACCCATCTTCGGGCAGGGGCCTTTGGCTACACCTTC
NA | NA | TRBJ1-1 | TRBV29-1 | CSVESAGNTEAFF | TGCAGCGTTGAATCGGCGGGTAACACTGAAGCTTTCTTT
NA | NA | TRBJ1-1 | TRBV19 | CASSIGGVGTEAFF | TGTGCCAGTAGTATTGGGGGGGTAGGCACTGAAGCTTTCTTT
NA | NA | TRBJ2-7 | TRBV5-4 | CASSPTPVYSYEQYF | TGTGCCAGCAGTCCCACCCCCGTCTACTCCTACGAGCAGTACTTC
NA | NA | TRBJ1-4 | TRBV5-1 | CASSLASSGEKEKLFF | TGCGCCAGCAGCTTGGCCTCGTCGGGGGAGAAGGAAAAACTGTTTTTT
TRBD2 | NA | TRBJ2-1 | TRBV27 | CASSLRIAGGRNEQFF | TGTGCCAGCAGTCTACGTATAGCGGGAGGGCGCAATGAGCAGTTCTTC
TRBD1 | NA | TRBJ1-1 | TRBV7-6 | CASSRDGQGEAFF | TGTGCCAGCAGCCGGGACGGACAGGGTGAAGCTTTCTTT
NA | NA | TRBJ2-7 | TRBV6-9 | CASTYPEQYF | TGTGCCAGCACCTATCCCGAGCAGTACTTC
TRBD1 | NA | TRBJ2-7 | TRBV14 | CASLPTGTYEQYF | TGTGCCAGCTTGCCGACAGGGACCTACGAGCAGTACTTC
NA | once | TRBJ2-7 | TRBV29-1 | CSATLESKSSYEQYF | TGCAGCGCAACTCTTGAGTCGAAAAGCTCCTACGAGCAGTACTTC
TRBD1 | few | TRBJ1-2 | TRBV7-9 | CASSRQGHYGYTF | TGTGCCAGCAGCCGACAGGGCCACTATGGCTACACCTTC
NA | few | TRBJ2-3 | TRBV2 | CASRVTRGSGDTQYF | TGTGCCAGCAGGGTGACTCGGGGGAGCGGCGATACGCAGTATTTT
TRBD1 | NA | TRBJ1-1 | TRBV5-1 | CASSILPSTGDTEAFF | TGCGCCAGCAGCATCTTACCGTCCACAGGGGACACTGAAGCTTTCTTT
TRBD1 | NA | TRBJ2-1 | TRBV13 | CASSTYRGSSYNEQFF | TGTGCCAGCAGCACCTACAGGGGGAGCTCCTACAATGAGCAGTTCTTC
NA | NA | TRBJ1-2 | TRBV21-1 | CASSRSPGNYGYTF | TGTGCCAGCAGCAGGTCTCCAGGGAACTATGGCTACACCTTC
NA | NA | TRBJ2-1 | TRBV2 | CASNQGSSYNEQFF | TGTGCCAGCAACCAGGGGAGCTCCTACAATGAGCAGTTCTTC
NA | NA | TRBJ1-1 | TRBV28 | CASRSDTEAFF | TGTGCCAGCAGATCGGACACTGAAGCTTTCTTT
NA | NA | TRBJ1-1 | TRBV13 | CASSLWSYTEAFF | TGTGCCAGCAGCTTATGGAGTTACACTGAAGCTTTCTTT
TRBD1 | once | TRBJ1-1 | TRBV5-1 | CASSYRTGNTEAFF | TGCGCCAGCAGCTATAGGACAGGGAACACTGAAGCTTTCTTT
TRBD1 | NA | TRBJ1-2 | TRBV28 | CASSTYRSTGARRGQGYTF | TGTGCCAGCAGTACGTATCGGTCGACAGGGGCCCGGCGGGGGCAGGGCTACACCTTC
NA | NA | TRBJ1-2 | TRBV28 | CASVLDKLGYTF | TGTGCCAGCGTACTCGACAAGCTTGGCTACACCTTC
TRBD2 | NA | TRBJ2-2 | TRBV30 | CAWSSSRTSSNTGELFF | TGTGCCTGGAGTTCCTCTAGGACTAGCTCAAACACCGGGGAGCTGTTTTTT